The 10 T cell receptor beta chains below were found in one sample sequenced in a study of blood T cell repertoires in COVID-19. The repertoire was sequenced with immunoSEQ multiplex PCR; TCRdb's copy has only in-frame clones and lacks some. Of approximately 140,000 clones in the sample, over 75% are singletons; the top ten hold around 15%. The sequenced material came from peripheral blood. The receptors shown here come from a man younger than 35 with COVID-19, enrolled during active disease.

This clone has a single count. The chain combines TRBV14 with TRBJ2-3, with 8 nucleotides matching TRBD2. Germline CDR1 SGHDN, CDR2 FVKESK. Trimming took 0 bases from V and 7 from J; bases not matched to a gene: 6. The CDR3 totals 15 residues. The chain's CDR3 is CASSQDTSGTYTQYF. CDR3 bases: TGTGCCAGCAGCCAAGATACTAGCGGAACTTATACGCAGTATTTT.

The V gene is TRBV6-2 or TRBV6-3, the J gene TRBJ2-3; D is unclear. Germline values: CDR1 MNHEY, CDR2 SVGEGT. Deletions cut 2 bases from V and 2 bases from J, with 14 bases between. The CDR3 has 16 amino acids. The chain's CDR3 is CASSYRRHAITDTQYF. The CDR3 DNA is TGTGCCAGCAGTTACCGGCGGCACGCAATCACAGATACGCAGTATTTT.

The rearrangement joins TRBV6-2 or TRBV6-3 to TRBJ2-3, with D maybe TRBD2 (6 bases). V was clipped by 3 bases and J by 4 bases, with 23 bases between them. The CDR3 loop spans 18 amino acids. Germline values: CDR1 MNHEY, CDR2 SVGEGT. The chain's CDR3 is CASSYGYGTLGTADTQYF. The CDR3, as DNA: TGTGCCAGCAGTTATGGATACGGGACTCTGGGAACTGCAGATACGCAGTATTTT.

The gene calls are TRBV7-9 and TRBJ2-7; D is unresolved. V dropped 3 bases and J dropped 3 bases, with 9 bases sitting between them. This CDR3 region has 13 residues. The V gene's germline CDR1 is SEHNR and CDR2 FQNEAQ (reference sequence). The CDR3 here is CASSLGPRYEQYF. Written as DNA, the CDR3 is TGTGCCAGCAGCTTGGGCCCGCGCTACGAGCAGTACTTC.

This clone was observed once. This chain links TRBV7-2 with TRBJ2-2; 7 bases match TRBD1. Germline CDR1 SGHTA, CDR2 FQGNSA. The CDR3 is made up of 14 amino acids. V was clipped by 3 bases and J by 5 bases; unmatched bases: 3. The CDR3 DNA reads as TGTGCCAGCAGCTTCGACAGGGTTACCGGGGAGCTGTTTTTT. It yields the protein CASSFDRVTGELFF.

DNA of the CDR3: TGTGCCAGCAGCTTAGAGGACATACAAGAGACCCAGTACTTC. It is translated as CASSLEDIQETQYF. This chain joins TRBV7-9 and TRBJ2-5, with D perhaps matching TRBD1 (5 bases). Deletions cut 1 base from V and 2 bases from J, with 8 bases between. The germline CDR1 and CDR2 sequences are SEHNR and FQNEAQ (reference sequence). The CDR3 loop spans 14 amino acids.

This clone came up a few times. The V call is TRBV29-1, the J call TRBJ1-1; D gene uncertain. Germline CDR1 and CDR2: SQVTM and ANQGSEA. The CDR3 spans 12 residues. With 4 bases removed from V and 5 bases from J, the gap between germline ends came to 11 bases. The CDR3 DNA is TGCAGCGTTGGTCCGGGAGGTACTGAAGCTTTCTTT. Translated: CSVGPGGTEAFF.

The gene calls are TRBV6-5 and TRBJ2-7, with TRBD1 identical over 12 bases. Germline V gives CDR1 MNHEY, CDR2 SVGAGI. Trimming at V came to 7 bases and at J to 5 bases, leaving 6 bases not matched to a gene. The CDR3 runs to 14 residues. The DNA for the CDR3 is TGTGCCAGCAACGGAGGGACAGGGGGCCACGAGCAGTACTTC. It translates to CASNGGTGGHEQYF.

The chain has TRBV4-2 and TRBJ2-7; D might be TRBD2 (5 bases). Germline CDR1 LGHNA, CDR2 YNFKEQ. V was pared by 1 base and J by 4 bases, with 23 bases between. The CDR3 has 18 residues. The CDR3 DNA reads TGTGCCAGCAGCCAAGGCGTGGTCATCGGGAAGGGTTCGTACGAGCAGTACTTC. Amino acids: CASSQGVVIGKGSYEQYF.

The chain employs TRBV7-2 and TRBJ1-5; D unclear. Looked up from germline, CDR1 is SGHTA and CDR2 is FQGNSA. Trimming pared 5 bases from V and 7 bases from J, leaving 15 bases between. The CDR3 contains 14 residues. The CDR3 is CASSPQLAGQPQHF. CDR3 DNA sequence: TGTGCCAGCAGCCCCCAGCTCGCCGGGCAGCCCCAGCATTTT.